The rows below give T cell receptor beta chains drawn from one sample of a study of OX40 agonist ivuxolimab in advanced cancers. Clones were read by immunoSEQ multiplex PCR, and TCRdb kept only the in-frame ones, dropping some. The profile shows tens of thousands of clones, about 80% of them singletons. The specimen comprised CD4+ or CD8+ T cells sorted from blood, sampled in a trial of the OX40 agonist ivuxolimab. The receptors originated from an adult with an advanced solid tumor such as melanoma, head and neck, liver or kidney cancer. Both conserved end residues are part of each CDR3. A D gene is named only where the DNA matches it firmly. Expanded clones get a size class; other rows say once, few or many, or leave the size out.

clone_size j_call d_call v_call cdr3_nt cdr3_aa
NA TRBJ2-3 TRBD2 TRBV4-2 TGTGCCAGCAGCCAAGGGTCCACTAGCGGATCTAGCACAGATACGCAGTATTTT CASSQGSTSGSSTDTQYF
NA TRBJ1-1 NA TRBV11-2 TGTGCCAGCAGCTTAGGGGCAGGGAACACTGAAGCTTTCTTT CASSLGAGNTEAFF
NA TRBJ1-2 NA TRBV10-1 TGCGCCAGCAGTGAATCTTCGGGGAGTGGCTACACCTTC CASSESSGSGYTF
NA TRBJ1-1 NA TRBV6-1 TGTGCCAGCGAGGCCGACAGATTCGGCACTGAAGCTTTCTTT CASEADRFGTEAFF
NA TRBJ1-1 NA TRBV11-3 TGTGCCAGCAGCTTATCCGTAACCGCCACTGAAGCTTTCTTT CASSLSVTATEAFF
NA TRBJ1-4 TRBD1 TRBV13 TGTGCCAGCAGCGAACAGGGGGCGACTAATGAAAAACTGTTTTTT CASSEQGATNEKLFF
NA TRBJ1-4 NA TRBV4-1 TGCGCCAGCAGGGCCGTTTCGGACAGCCCTAATGAAAAACTGTTTTTT CASRAVSDSPNEKLFF
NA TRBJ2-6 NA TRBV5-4 TGTGCCAGCAGCTTGGCCGGAGAGGGTATAGCTGGGGCCAACGTCCTGACTTTC CASSLAGEGIAGANVLTF
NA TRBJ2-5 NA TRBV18 TGTGCCAGCTCACCTCCCGTTCTCCAAGAGACCCAGTACTTC CASSPPVLQETQYF
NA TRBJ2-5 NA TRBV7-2 TGTGCCAGCAGCTTATCGGTGGGCCAAGAGACCCAGTACTTC CASSLSVGQETQYF
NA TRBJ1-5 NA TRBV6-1 TGTGCCTCCTCACCCCAGGGGTCGGGCAATCAGCCCCAGCATTTT CASSPQGSGNQPQHF
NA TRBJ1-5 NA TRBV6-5 TGTGCCAGCACCGACTGGGGAGCTAGCAATCAGCCCCAGCATTTT CASTDWGASNQPQHF
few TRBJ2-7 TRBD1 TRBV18 TGTGCCAGCTCACCAGGGACAGGGGGGGGAGAGCAGTACTTC CASSPGTGGGEQYF
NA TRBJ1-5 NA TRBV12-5 TGTGCTAGTGGTACGGGTGGGAATCAGCCCCAGCATTTT CASGTGGNQPQHF
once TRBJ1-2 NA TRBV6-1 TGTGCCAGCGGAGGGTGGAACTATGGCTACACCTTC CASGGWNYGYTF
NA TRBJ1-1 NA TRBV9 TGTGCCAGCAGCCCAGGGACGCACACTGAAGCTTTCTTT CASSPGTHTEAFF
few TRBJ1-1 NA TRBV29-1 TGCAGCGCAAGCCTTGGTACTGAAGCTTTCTTT CSASLGTEAFF
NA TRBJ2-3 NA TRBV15 TGTGCCACCAGCGGGGGCGGTACAGATACGCAGTATTTT CATSGGGTDTQYF
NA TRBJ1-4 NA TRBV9 TGTGCCAGCAGCGTAGCGGCAGGGAGGAGTGAAAAACTGTTTTTT CASSVAAGRSEKLFF
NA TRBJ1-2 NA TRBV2 TGTGCCAGCAGTGAGAATGGGATCGGCTACACCTTC CASSENGIGYTF
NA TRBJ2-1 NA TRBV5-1 TGCGCCAGCAGCCCGAACCATCCCACCAATGAGCAGTTCTTC CASSPNHPTNEQFF
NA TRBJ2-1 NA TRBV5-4 TGTGCCAGCAGCTTGGGGGGGGTCAGCTCCTACAATGAGCAGTTCTTC CASSLGGVSSYNEQFF
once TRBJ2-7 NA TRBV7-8 TGTGCCAGCAGCTTCAGCCAGAACTACGAGCAGTACTTC CASSFSQNYEQYF
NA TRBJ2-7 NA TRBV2 TGTGCCAGCAGGTGGGGTAGTCTGATGGCCTACGAGCAGTACTTC CASRWGSLMAYEQYF
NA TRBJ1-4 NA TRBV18 TGTGCCAGCTCACTCAATTTCGTAGGGGTCGGCGAAAAACTGTTTTTT CASSLNFVGVGEKLFF
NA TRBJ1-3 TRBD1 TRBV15 TGTGCCAGCAGACAGGGGCTTAAAGGAAACACCATATATTTT CASRQGLKGNTIYF
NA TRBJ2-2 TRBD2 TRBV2 TGTGCCAGCAGTGTCGGGACTATGAACACCGGGGAGCTGTTTTTT CASSVGTMNTGELFF
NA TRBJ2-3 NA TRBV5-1 TGCGCCAGCAGCTTGGCAAACACAGGCAATCCACGGGCAGATACGCAGTATTTT CASSLANTGNPRADTQYF
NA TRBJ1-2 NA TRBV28 TGTGCCAGCAGTTTTGGGAAGAACTATGGCTACACCTTC CASSFGKNYGYTF
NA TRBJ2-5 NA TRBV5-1 TGCGCCAGCAGCTTGGGAGGGTTAGGAGAGACCCAGTACTTC CASSLGGLGETQYF
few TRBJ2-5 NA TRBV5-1 TGCGCCAGCAGCCCCGGTAGCGGCAATAGTGAGACCCAGTACTTC CASSPGSGNSETQYF